The 2 T cell receptor beta chains reported below all come from one sample, sequenced in a study of identical twins. From the 5' RACE reads, TCRdb called clonotypes with MiXCR, one entry per CDR3 protein. Of 350,000 to 450,000 distinct CDR3 sequences detected, less than 20% appear once; the ten largest clones hold around 12%. Material for sequencing was naive T cells sorted from blood. These receptor sequences come from a man aged 50-59 years in good health.

The table lists this clonotype with a few counts. The chain joins TRBV7-2 to TRBJ2-3; 9 bases are shared with TRBD1. Germline assignment: CDR1 SGHTA and CDR2 FQGNSA. Unmatched junction bases numbered 23, after V lost 4 bases and J lost 0 bases. The CDR3 sequence is 22 residues long. CDR3 bases: TGTGCCAGCAGCTACCGACTTCCGGGACAGGGAGGGTCGGGATTTAGCACAGATACGCAGTATTTT. Amino acid sequence: CASSYRLPGQGGSGFSTDTQYF.

This clonotype was counted between two and nine times. J is TRBJ2-3 and V is TRBV5-1, with a possible D match to TRBD2 (7 bases). V lost 5 bases to trimming and J lost 3 bases, with 19 bases between them. The length of the CDR3 is 16 residues. CDR1 and CDR2 (germline): SGHRS, YFSETQ. Here the CDR3 DNA reads TGCGCCAGCAGTTACTGGGGGCTAGCGGATACAGATACGCAGTATTTT. It is translated as CASSYWGLADTDTQYF.